These 31 T cell receptor beta chains were all obtained from the same sample, sequenced in a study of cytomegalovirus exposure and HLA in healthy donors. PCR involved 60 Vbeta and 13 Jbeta primers. Generated by immunoSEQ multiplex PCR, the TCRdb table keeps only in-frame clones and is missing some. The sample shows some 100,000 clones, roughly 74% of them seen only once. The specimen sequenced was PBMCs. All receptors come from a woman in her thirties or forties in good health and CMV-seronegative.

This clone was counted once. This sequence joins TRBV7-9 and TRBJ1-1, with TRBD1 as a possible D gene (6 bases). CDR3 size: 18 residues. The germline V gene has CDR1 SEHNR and CDR2 FQNEAQ (reference sequence). V was pared by 1 base and J by 2 bases, with 20 bases between. In DNA form, the CDR3 reads TGTGCCAGCAGCTTAGGCCGGGACATCTACCTACTAAACACTGAAGCTTTCTTT. It specifies CASSLGRDIYLLNTEAFF.

The V call is TRBV4-2, the J call TRBJ1-5; 7 bases fit TRBD1. The germline CDR1 and CDR2 sequences are LGHNA and YNFKEQ. J lost 3 bases, V lost 3 bases, and 8 bases had no gene match. The CDR3 has 16 residues. The CDR3 region is CASSQEGAGLNQPQHF. The CDR3 DNA reads TGTGCCAGCAGCCAGGAGGGGGCGGGTCTCAATCAGCCCCAGCATTTT.

In its sample, this clone was seen a few times. This chain uses TRBV27 with TRBJ1-4, with D possibly matching TRBD1 (5 bases). Germline-derived CDR1 and CDR2 are MNHEY and SMNVEV (reference sequence). V lost 9 bases to trimming and J lost 4 bases, with 27 bases between them. The CDR3 contains 18 residues. The CDR3 reads CARPDGGGPGIVNEKLFF. The DNA of the CDR3 is TGTGCCAGACCGGACGGGGGGGGACCAGGTATCGTTAATGAAAAACTGTTTTTT. Based on the CDR3 plus reference TRBV27 and TRBJ1-4, the full variable domain is EAQVTQNPRYLITVTGKKLTVTCSQNMNHEYMSWYRQDPGLGLRQIYYSMNVEVTDKGDVPEGYKVSRKEKRNFPLILESPSPNQTSLYFCARPDGGGPGIVNEKLFFGSGTQLSVL.

The chain carries TRBV11-2 and TRBJ2-5, with D possibly matching TRBD1 (5 bases). Germline CDR1 is SGHAT and CDR2 is FQNNGV. The CDR3 loop spans 19 amino acids. The V gene lost 3 bases and the J gene lost 3 bases, with 26 bases spanning the gap. The CDR3 reads CASSFHPPAAGLIEETQYF. The CDR3, as DNA: TGTGCCAGCAGCTTTCATCCCCCGGCGGCAGGGCTTATCGAAGAGACCCAGTACTTC.

DNA for the CDR3: TGTGCCAGCAGTGAAGTAAGGACACTTCACTCTGGAAACACCATATATTTT. Translation: CASSEVRTLHSGNTIYF. The genes are TRBV6-1 and TRBJ1-3; D may be TRBD1 (5 bases). This CDR3 spans 17 amino acids. With 1 base removed from V and 0 bases from J, the gap between germline ends came to 13 bases. CDR1 is MNHNS and CDR2 is SASEGT in the germline V gene.

The chain joins TRBV27 to TRBJ1-5; TRBD1 might be the D (5 bases). The germline gives CDR1 MNHEY, CDR2 SMNVEV (reference sequence). CDR3 length: 14 amino acids. The V and J ends lost 2 bases and 3 bases respectively, with 8 bases between them. The CDR3 is CASSLTGYNQPQHF. CDR3 in DNA: TGTGCCAGCAGTTTAACAGGCTACAATCAGCCCCAGCATTTT.

This chain joins TRBV9 and TRBJ1-6; 7 nucleotides align to TRBD1. CDR3 size: 16 residues. The V and J ends lost 0 bases and 9 bases, in that order; junction bases with no gene match: 9. Germline V gives CDR1 SGDLS, CDR2 YYNGEE. The CDR3 sequence: CASSVDQGERTSPLHF. In nucleotides, the CDR3 is TGTGCCAGCAGCGTAGATCAGGGGGAAAGGACTTCACCCCTCCACTTT.

This clone showed up just once. This sequence joins TRBV11-3 and TRBJ2-1, with 9 bases identical to TRBD2. V was pared by 1 base and J by 4 bases, with 2 bases of the junction left unmatched. The germline V gene encodes CDR1 SGHNT and CDR2 YENEEA. CDR3 length: 15 residues. The CDR3 bases are TGTGCCAGCAGCTTAGGACTAGCGGAATACAATGAGCAGTTCTTC. Encoded protein: CASSLGLAEYNEQFF.

The gene calls are TRBV11-2 and TRBJ2-1; 9 nucleotides align to TRBD2. After removal of 1 base from V and 9 bases from J, the junction contained 10 bases not matched to a gene. Germline lookup yields CDR1 SGHAT and CDR2 FQNNGV. This CDR3 is built from 16 residues. CDR3 DNA sequence: TGTGCCAGCAGCTTAGGGGCTAGCGGGATATTTAGTGAGCAGTTCTTC. Encoded protein: CASSLGASGIFSEQFF. The variable domain in full, completed from reference TRBV11-2 and TRBJ2-1, reads EAGVAQSPRYKIIEKRQSVAFWCNPISGHATLYWYQQILGQGPKLLIQFQNNGVVDDSQLPKDRFSAERLKGVDSTLKIQPAKLEDSAVYLCASSLGASGIFSEQFFGPGTRLTVL.

This clone occurred once. V usage is TRBV19 and J usage is TRBJ2-1, with a possible D match to TRBD1 (5 bases). The ends were cut back, 4 bases at V and 8 bases at J, with 9 bases in the middle. Germline V lookup: CDR1 LNHDA, CDR2 SQIVND (reference sequence). This CDR3 has 12 amino acids. The CDR3 DNA follows: TGTGCCAGTAGTAAAACAGGCTATGAGCAGTTCTTC. Encoded protein: CASSKTGYEQFF.

This chain connects TRBV7-9 to TRBJ1-1, with a weak D call TRBD1 (6 bases). CDR3 length: 14 residues. Germline values: CDR1 SEHNR, CDR2 FQNEAQ (reference sequence). Trimming removed 6 bases at V and 1 base at J, with 12 bases between. DNA of the CDR3: TGTGCCAGCAGTACTGGGACATCGAACACTGAAGCTTTCTTT. Encoded protein: CASSTGTSNTEAFF.

The DNA for the CDR3 is TGTGCCACCCTGGCGGGAGTCGGCAATGAGCAGTTCTTC. Its translation is CATLAGVGNEQFF. The chain employs TRBV15 and TRBJ2-1; 7 bases map to TRBD2. The CDR3 sequence is 13 residues long. From germline, CDR1 is LNHNV and CDR2 YYDKDF (reference sequence). J was trimmed by 6 bases and V by 8 bases; bases with no gene match: 7. The complete variable domain, with remaining parts taken from reference TRBV15 and TRBJ2-1, reads DAMVIQNPRYQVTQFGKPVTLSCSQTLNHNVMYWYQQKSSQAPKLLFHYYDKDFNNEADTPDNFQSRRPNTSFCFLDIRSPGLGDTAMYLCATLAGVGNEQFFGPGTRLTVL.

This clone was detected once. The chain uses TRBV7-2 and TRBJ2-5; TRBD2 agrees at 11 bases. With V trimmed by 5 bases and J by 3 bases, 2 bases remained unmatched. The germline V gene encodes CDR1 SGHTA and CDR2 FQGNSA. The CDR3 sequence is 14 residues long. Written as DNA, the CDR3 is TGTGCCAGCAGCAGGGGACTAGCGGAAGAGACCCAGTACTTC. It translates to CASSRGLAEETQYF. The full variable domain, its missing parts supplied by reference TRBV7-2 and TRBJ2-5, is GAGVSQSPSNKVTEKGKDVELRCDPISGHTALYWYRQSLGQGLEFLIYFQGNSAPDKSGLPSDRFSAERTGGSVSTLTIQRTQQEDSAVYLCASSRGLAEETQYFGPGTRLLVL.

The rearrangement links TRBV7-2 to TRBJ2-7, with TRBD1 as a possible D gene (6 bases). V dropped 1 base and J dropped 2 bases, with 9 bases sitting between them. Germline lookup yields CDR1 SGHTA and CDR2 FQGNSA. The CDR3 covers 14 residues. CDR3 loop: CASSLGQAAYEQYF. CDR3 sequence (DNA): TGTGCCAGCAGCTTAGGACAGGCTGCCTACGAGCAGTACTTC.

The V call is TRBV6-6, the J call TRBJ2-5; a possible D gene is TRBD1 (6 bases). This CDR3 is 15 amino acids long. Per the germline V gene, CDR1 is MNHNY and CDR2 is SVGAGI (reference sequence). Trimming removed 4 bases from V and 7 bases from J, with 19 bases in between. The CDR3 DNA is TGTGCCAGCAGTTTCGGGACACACCCTGAGGTGACCCAGTACTTC. Translated: CASSFGTHPEVTQYF.

V gene TRBV5-6 combines with J gene TRBJ2-7, with D uncertain. Germline CDR1 SGHDT, CDR2 YYEEEE. V shed 5 bases and J shed 1 base, with 10 bases lying between them. CDR3 length: 13 residues. The CDR3 DNA sequence: TGTGCCAGCAGATCTGACGGGTCCTACGAGCAGTACTTC. Protein: CASRSDGSYEQYF.

V is TRBV10-2 and J is TRBJ2-5; 7 nucleotides match TRBD1. Matching the DNA end better, TRBJ2-7 makes the J call doubtful. This CDR3 is built from 15 residues. Per the germline V gene, CDR1 is WSHSY and CDR2 is SAAADI. The CDR3 sequence is CASSAGQAPSYEQYF. CDR3 sequence (DNA): TGCGCCAGCAGTGCCGGACAGGCCCCTTCCTACGAGCAGTACTTC.

The V and J genes are TRBV5-4 and TRBJ2-5, with D unclear. Deletions cut 0 bases from V and 1 base from J, with 7 bases between. The CDR3 contains 14 residues. The germline V gene encodes CDR1 SGHNT and CDR2 YYREEE (reference sequence). The CDR3, as DNA: TGTGCCAGCAGCTTGGAACACCTCCAAGAGACCCAGTACTTC. Its protein product is CASSLEHLQETQYF.

V and J are TRBV7-8 and TRBJ1-4; 8 nucleotides line up with TRBD1. The junction had 7 bases not matched to a gene; V was cut back by 5 bases and J by 8 bases. CDR3 length: 14 residues. Per the germline V gene, CDR1 is SGHVS and CDR2 is FQNEAQ. The CDR3 sequence: CASSSRGRHEKLFF. CDR3 in DNA: TGTGCCAGCAGCAGCAGGGGGCGGCACGAAAAACTGTTTTTT.

The rearrangement links TRBV19 to TRBJ1-2, with 8 positions matching TRBD1. The ends lost 3 bases at V and 2 bases at J; junction bases unmatched: 2. Germline CDR1 and CDR2: LNHDA and SQIVND (reference sequence). This CDR3 is 14 amino acids long. As DNA, the CDR3 is TGTGCCAGTAGTATTAGACAGGGGAACTATGGCTACACCTTC. Protein sequence: CASSIRQGNYGYTF.

The chain joins TRBV21-1 to TRBJ1-5; TRBD1 is taken as the D call from the table, unchecked against the DNA. TRBV21-1 represents a pseudogene. The CDR3 consists of 19 residues. This CDR3 is CASSKALETYNLRNQPQHF. For the CDR3, the DNA is TGTGCCAGCAGCAAAGCGTTAGAGACATACAACTTACGCAATCAGCCCCAGCATTTT.

This chain uses TRBV30 with TRBJ2-1; 9 positions match TRBD2. V was pared by 4 bases and J by 4 bases, with 8 bases of the junction left unmatched. The germline V gene encodes CDR1 GTSNPN and CDR2 SVGIG (reference sequence). This CDR3 is 15 amino acids long. Written as DNA, the CDR3 is TGTGCCTGGACTCCGGGACTAGCCGGATACAATGAGCAGTTCTTC. Translated: CAWTPGLAGYNEQFF.

V usage is TRBV5-4 and J usage is TRBJ2-1; TRBD2 aligns across 11 bases. Germline lookup yields CDR1 SGHNT and CDR2 YYREEE (reference sequence). Unmatched junction bases numbered 8, after V lost 5 bases and J lost 4 bases. The CDR3 loop spans 16 amino acids. The CDR3 region is CASSTPSGGKYNEQFF. CDR3 nucleotides: TGTGCCAGCAGTACCCCTAGCGGGGGGAAATACAATGAGCAGTTCTTC.

The V call is TRBV28, the J call TRBJ2-7, with TRBD2 matching over 13 bases. Trimming removed 6 bases from V and 1 base from J; junction bases left unmatched: 6. There are 16 residues in the CDR3. CDR1 is MDHEN, CDR2 SYDVKM, per germline. CDR3 sequence: CASRPGLAGISYEQYF. CDR3 DNA: TGTGCCAGCAGACCGGGACTAGCGGGAATATCCTACGAGCAGTACTTC.

J is TRBJ2-5 and V is TRBV19, with TRBD1 matching over 9 bases. The DNA end is more similar to TRBJ2-7, so the J call may be wrong. CDR1 and CDR2 (germline): LNHDA, SQIVND (reference sequence). CDR3 length equals 15 residues. The CDR3 region has the DNA TGTGCCAGTAGTATAGGGACAGGGGTATCCTACGAGCAGTACTTC. This sequence encodes CASSIGTGVSYEQYF.

The V call is TRBV7-9, the J call TRBJ2-5; 13 positions match TRBD2. Per the germline V gene, CDR1 is SEHNR and CDR2 is FQNEAQ (reference sequence). Trimming at V came to 7 bases and at J to 3 bases, leaving 2 bases not matched to a gene. CDR3 size: 14 residues. The CDR3 loop reads CASMGLAGKETQYF. The CDR3 bases are TGTGCCAGCATGGGACTAGCGGGGAAAGAGACCCAGTACTTC.

The chain couples TRBV2 to TRBJ2-7; weak D call: TRBD1 (5 bases). V was trimmed by 5 bases and J by 0 bases, leaving 14 bases between them. The CDR3 consists of 15 residues. Germline CDR1 is SNHLY and CDR2 is FYNNEI. CDR3 sequence (DNA): TGTGCCAGCAGTCCACAGGTATTCCTCTCCTACGAGCAGTACTTC. Translation gives CASSPQVFLSYEQYF.

This clone was found a few times. The chain carries TRBV30 and TRBJ1-1; D call uncertain. This CDR3 is built from 10 residues. V dropped 5 bases and J dropped 4 bases, with 5 bases sitting between them. Germline lookup yields CDR1 GTSNPN and CDR2 SVGIG (reference sequence). This CDR3 reads CAWWSTEAFF. In nucleotides, the CDR3 is TGTGCCTGGTGGAGCACTGAAGCTTTCTTT.

V and J are TRBV9 and TRBJ1-1; D uncertain. This CDR3 comprises 13 residues. Germline V gene sequence: CDR1 SGDLS, CDR2 YYNGEE. Trimming took off 0 bases at V and 0 bases at J, with 3 bases between the two ends. The CDR3 loop reads CASSVAMNTEAFF. In DNA form, the CDR3 reads TGTGCCAGCAGCGTAGCCATGAACACTGAAGCTTTCTTT.

The genes are TRBV6-5 and TRBJ2-7; 9 nucleotides line up with TRBD1. Germline V gene data show CDR1 as MNHEY and CDR2 as SVGAGI. This CDR3 is 14 amino acids long. The J segment lost 4 bases and the V segment lost 6 bases, leaving 7 bases of the junction unmatched. In DNA form, the CDR3 reads TGTGCCAGCAGCACAGGGGGCCCCCCTTACGAGCAGTACTTC. Translated: CASSTGGPPYEQYF.

V and J are TRBV5-1 and TRBJ2-2; 10 nucleotides agree with TRBD2. The CDR3 covers 16 residues. J lost 2 bases, V lost 3 bases, and 4 bases had no gene match. Germline CDR1 reads SGHRS; CDR2 reads YFSETQ. The chain's CDR3 is CASSSSGGENTGELFF. In DNA form, the CDR3 reads TGCGCCAGCAGCTCGAGCGGGGGGGAAAACACCGGGGAGCTGTTTTTT.